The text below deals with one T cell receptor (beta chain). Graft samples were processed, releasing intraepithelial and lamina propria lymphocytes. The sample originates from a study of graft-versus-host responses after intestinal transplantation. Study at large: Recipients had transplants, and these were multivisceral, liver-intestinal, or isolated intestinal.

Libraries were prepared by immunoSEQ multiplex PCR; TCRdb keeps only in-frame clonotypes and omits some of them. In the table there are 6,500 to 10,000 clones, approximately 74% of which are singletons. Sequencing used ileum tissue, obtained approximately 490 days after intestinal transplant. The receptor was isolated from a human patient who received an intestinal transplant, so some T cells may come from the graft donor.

CDR3 region: CASSIGSSKETQYF. In nucleotides, the CDR3 is TGTGCCAGTAGTATTGGTTCTAGCAAAGAGACCCAGTACTTC. The chain links TRBV19 to TRBJ2-5, with a possible D match to TRBD2 (5 bases). This CDR3 has 14 amino acids. V lost 3 bases to trimming and J lost 3 bases, with 11 bases between them. Germline V lookup: CDR1 LNHDA, CDR2 SQIVND (reference sequence).